The rows below give T cell receptor beta chains drawn from one sample of a study of T cells in tuberculosis. Some clones are missing from TCRdb's copy, which holds only in-frame ones; the method was immunoSEQ multiplex PCR. Among 50,000 to 65,000 clones, approximately 88% were seen once, and the ten largest hold 20% to 25%. The sample consisted of CD1b-GMM tetramer-negative cells sorted from PBMCs. The origin of the receptors is an adult woman with latent tuberculosis. Both conserved end residues are part of each CDR3. D genes are given only for firm matches. For some rows the clone size is stated as once, few or many, or as a class when expanded; others skip it.

cdr3_nt: TGTGCCAGCAGCCCGGAGCGGGTTAGCACAGATACGCAGTATTTT; cdr3_aa: CASSPERVSTDTQYF; v_call: TRBV5-6; d_call: .; clone_size: .; j_call: TRBJ2-3; cdr3_length: 15
cdr3_nt: TGTGCCAGCAGTGATGGACAGGTTCTTTCTGGGGCCAACGTCCTGACTTTC; cdr3_aa: CASSDGQVLSGANVLTF; v_call: TRBV6-1; d_call: TRBD1; clone_size: .; j_call: TRBJ2-6; cdr3_length: 17
cdr3_nt: TGTGCCAGCAGTGAGGGCAGAAGTCTGGACACTGAAGCTTTCTTT; cdr3_aa: CASSEGRSLDTEAFF; v_call: TRBV2; d_call: .; clone_size: .; j_call: TRBJ1-1; cdr3_length: 15
cdr3_nt: TGTGCCAGCGGACTAGCGGGAGGGTGGGGCGGGGAGCTGTTTTTT; cdr3_aa: CASGLAGGWGGELFF; v_call: TRBV19; d_call: TRBD2; clone_size: .; j_call: TRBJ2-2; cdr3_length: 15
cdr3_nt: TGTGCCAGTAGTATAGCCACAGGACCGGGCTATGGCTACACCTTC; cdr3_aa: CASSIATGPGYGYTF; v_call: TRBV19; d_call: .; clone_size: .; j_call: TRBJ1-2; cdr3_length: 15
cdr3_nt: TGCGCCAGCAGCCGAGGACAGATAGCAACTAATGAAAAACTGTTTTTT; cdr3_aa: CASSRGQIATNEKLFF; v_call: TRBV5-1; d_call: .; clone_size: .; j_call: TRBJ1-4; cdr3_length: 16
cdr3_nt: TGTGCCAGCAGTTATGGGGCTGGGAACTATGGCTACACCTTC; cdr3_aa: CASSYGAGNYGYTF; v_call: TRBV27; d_call: .; clone_size: .; j_call: TRBJ1-2; cdr3_length: 14
cdr3_nt: TGTGCCAGCAGCCTACAGGGCTCTGGAAACACCATATATTTT; cdr3_aa: CASSLQGSGNTIYF; v_call: TRBV11-2; d_call: .; clone_size: .; j_call: TRBJ1-3; cdr3_length: 14
cdr3_nt: TGTGCCAGCAGCTCCCCCACAGGGTTCCACGAGCAGTACTTC; cdr3_aa: CASSSPTGFHEQYF; v_call: TRBV7-9; d_call: .; clone_size: .; j_call: TRBJ2-7; cdr3_length: 14
cdr3_nt: TGTGCCAGCTCTCCGAACAGGGAATTAACCTACGAGCAGTACTTC; cdr3_aa: CASSPNRELTYEQYF; v_call: TRBV18; d_call: .; clone_size: .; j_call: TRBJ2-7; cdr3_length: 15
cdr3_nt: TGTGCTAGTGGTCTCTCGGAGAGGGCATTTAACTATGGCTACACCTTC; cdr3_aa: CASGLSERAFNYGYTF; v_call: TRBV12-5; d_call: .; clone_size: .; j_call: TRBJ1-2; cdr3_length: 16
cdr3_nt: TGTGCCAGCAGCTTAGTCTCCTATGGCTACACCTTC; cdr3_aa: CASSLVSYGYTF; v_call: TRBV7-9; d_call: .; clone_size: .; j_call: TRBJ1-2; cdr3_length: 12
cdr3_nt: TGTGCCAGCAGCTTGGGCCCCGCAGATACGCAGTATTTT; cdr3_aa: CASSLGPADTQYF; v_call: TRBV11-3; d_call: .; clone_size: .; j_call: TRBJ2-3; cdr3_length: 13
cdr3_nt: TGTGCCAGCAGCGAGACAGGGAGCGGCACAGATACGCAGTATTTT; cdr3_aa: CASSETGSGTDTQYF; v_call: TRBV6-4; d_call: TRBD1; clone_size: few; j_call: TRBJ2-3; cdr3_length: 15
cdr3_nt: TGTGCCAGCAGCTTAGCGGGGGCTGGTGGCTACACCTTC; cdr3_aa: CASSLAGAGGYTF; v_call: TRBV7-9; d_call: .; clone_size: once; j_call: TRBJ1-2; cdr3_length: 13
cdr3_nt: TGTGCCAGTAGCCAAGGGGGTTCTGGAAACACCATATATTTT; cdr3_aa: CASSQGGSGNTIYF; v_call: TRBV19; d_call: .; clone_size: .; j_call: TRBJ1-3; cdr3_length: 14
cdr3_nt: TGTGCCAGCAGCTTTGGGACACTCAATGAGCAGTTCTTC; cdr3_aa: CASSFGTLNEQFF; v_call: TRBV5-6; d_call: .; clone_size: .; j_call: TRBJ2-1; cdr3_length: 13
cdr3_nt: TGTGCCAGCACCCAGGGACAGGGGAACACTGAAGCTTTCTTT; cdr3_aa: CASTQGQGNTEAFF; v_call: TRBV25-1; d_call: TRBD1; clone_size: .; j_call: TRBJ1-1; cdr3_length: 14
cdr3_nt: TGTGCCAGCAGCTTAGAAGTGGAGTTTTACAATCAGCCCCAGCATTTT; cdr3_aa: CASSLEVEFYNQPQHF; v_call: TRBV7-2; d_call: .; clone_size: .; j_call: TRBJ1-5; cdr3_length: 16
cdr3_nt: TGTGCCAGCAGCTTAGTGTCCACAGGGGGCAACACCATATATTTT; cdr3_aa: CASSLVSTGGNTIYF; v_call: TRBV7-9; d_call: TRBD1; clone_size: .; j_call: TRBJ1-3; cdr3_length: 15
cdr3_nt: TGCGCCAGCAGCTCGAGAGCAGCGGAGCAGTTCTTC; cdr3_aa: CASSSRAAEQFF; v_call: TRBV5-1; d_call: .; clone_size: .; j_call: TRBJ2-1; cdr3_length: 12
cdr3_nt: TGTGCCAGCAGCCAGGACAGGTTGAACACTGAAGCTTTCTTT; cdr3_aa: CASSQDRLNTEAFF; v_call: TRBV4-2; d_call: TRBD1; clone_size: .; j_call: TRBJ1-1; cdr3_length: 14
cdr3_nt: TGCGCCAGCGTCCGGGTCGCGGGAAGCCACAATGAGCAGTTCTTC; cdr3_aa: CASVRVAGSHNEQFF; v_call: TRBV5-1; d_call: .; clone_size: .; j_call: TRBJ2-1; cdr3_length: 15
cdr3_nt: TGTGCCAGCAGTTACTCGATCGGTTACACTGAAGCTTTCTTT; cdr3_aa: CASSYSIGYTEAFF; v_call: TRBV6-5; d_call: .; clone_size: few; j_call: TRBJ1-1; cdr3_length: 14
cdr3_nt: TGTGCCAGCAGTGATCCAACAGAGTACCAAGAGACCCAGTACTTC; cdr3_aa: CASSDPTEYQETQYF; v_call: TRBV25-1; d_call: .; clone_size: .; j_call: TRBJ2-5; cdr3_length: 15
cdr3_nt: TGTGCCAGCAGCCTGATCAGAACACCCCTTTACCAGAAAGAGACCCAGTACTTC; cdr3_aa: CASSLIRTPLYQKETQYF; v_call: TRBV13; d_call: .; clone_size: .; j_call: TRBJ2-5; cdr3_length: 18
cdr3_nt: TGCGCCAGCAGCTTGGATCGGGGGGCAAGTGGAAACACCATATATTTT; cdr3_aa: CASSLDRGASGNTIYF; v_call: TRBV5-1; d_call: .; clone_size: .; j_call: TRBJ1-3; cdr3_length: 16
cdr3_nt: TGTGCCAGCAGTCAGACTTTGCAAGAGACCCAGTACTTC; cdr3_aa: CASSQTLQETQYF; v_call: TRBV7-3; d_call: .; clone_size: .; j_call: TRBJ2-5; cdr3_length: 13
cdr3_nt: TGCGCCAGCAGTCCCCGAACCCCTAGCGGGGAATACGAGCAGTACTTC; cdr3_aa: CASSPRTPSGEYEQYF; v_call: TRBV23-1; d_call: TRBD2; clone_size: once; j_call: TRBJ2-7; cdr3_length: 16
cdr3_nt: TGTGCCAGCAGCTTCAGCGTATACGAGCAGTACTTC; cdr3_aa: CASSFSVYEQYF; v_call: TRBV11-2; d_call: .; clone_size: .; j_call: TRBJ2-7; cdr3_length: 12
cdr3_nt: TGTGCCAGCAGCTTAGAGGGGACTGATACGCAGTATTTT; cdr3_aa: CASSLEGTDTQYF; v_call: TRBV7-2; d_call: .; clone_size: .; j_call: TRBJ2-3; cdr3_length: 13
cdr3_nt: TGTGCCAGCAGTTTAGCGCTAGGCGTAAACAATGAGCAGTTCTTC; cdr3_aa: CASSLALGVNNEQFF; v_call: TRBV5-4; d_call: .; clone_size: .; j_call: TRBJ2-1; cdr3_length: 15
cdr3_nt: TGCGCCAGCAGCTTGACTATCTCTTCTGGAAACACCATATATTTT; cdr3_aa: CASSLTISSGNTIYF; v_call: TRBV5-1; d_call: .; clone_size: .; j_call: TRBJ1-3; cdr3_length: 15
cdr3_nt: TGTGCCAGCAGCCAAGACCCTACTAGCGGGAGTGACGAGCAGTACTTC; cdr3_aa: CASSQDPTSGSDEQYF; v_call: TRBV4-2; d_call: TRBD2; clone_size: .; j_call: TRBJ2-7; cdr3_length: 16
cdr3_nt: TGCGCCAGCAGCCAAGAATGGGGGACAGCCGGAATCTACACCTTC; cdr3_aa: CASSQEWGTAGIYTF; v_call: TRBV4-3; d_call: TRBD1; clone_size: .; j_call: TRBJ1-2; cdr3_length: 15
cdr3_nt: TGTGCCAGCAGCCAATCGCGGAACAGGGGGACGAAACTGTTTTTT; cdr3_aa: CASSQSRNRGTKLFF; v_call: TRBV16; d_call: TRBD1; clone_size: few; j_call: TRBJ1-4; cdr3_length: 15
cdr3_nt: TGTGCCAGCAGGTCCCTAGCGGGGCGGGGGACCGGGGAGCTGTTTTTT; cdr3_aa: CASRSLAGRGTGELFF; v_call: TRBV7-8; d_call: TRBD2; clone_size: .; j_call: TRBJ2-2; cdr3_length: 16
cdr3_nt: TGTGCCAGCAGCTTAACTAGGGTCGGCGGGGAGCTGTTTTTT; cdr3_aa: CASSLTRVGGELFF; v_call: TRBV11-1; d_call: .; clone_size: .; j_call: TRBJ2-2; cdr3_length: 14
cdr3_nt: TGTGCCAGCAGTCTACTAGCGGGAGTAACAGATACGCAGTATTTT; cdr3_aa: CASSLLAGVTDTQYF; v_call: TRBV28; d_call: TRBD2; clone_size: .; j_call: TRBJ2-3; cdr3_length: 15
cdr3_nt: TGTGCCATCAGTCTGACAGAGTTTAACTATGGCTACACCTTC; cdr3_aa: CAISLTEFNYGYTF; v_call: TRBV10-3; d_call: .; clone_size: .; j_call: TRBJ1-2; cdr3_length: 14
cdr3_nt: TGTGCCAGCAGTATAAATGAAGCGGGAGGGGAATTCTTC; cdr3_aa: CASSINEAGGEFF; v_call: TRBV7-9; d_call: TRBD2; clone_size: .; j_call: TRBJ2-1; cdr3_length: 13